This entry concerns a single TCR beta chain. This specimen comes from a study of blood T cells in healthy people across ages. With 1 base removed from V and 4 bases from J, the gap between germline ends came to 12 bases. The CDR3 contains 15 residues. The V gene's germline CDR1 is SGHDT and CDR2 YYEEEE. For the second PCR, which ran for about 7 to 12 cycles, a sample-barcoded 5' primer and a J-beta primer mix were used. TCRdb used MiXCR to reprocess the 5' RACE reads, holding one entry per CDR3 protein. The sample has 650,000 to 1,000,000 distinct CDR3 sequences, roughly 35% seen once. Input material: blood. This clonotype was sampled from a man aged 18 to 29 in good health. The genes are TRBV5-6 and TRBJ2-1; maybe TRBD1 (6 bases). The DNA for the CDR3 is TGTGCCAGCAGCTTGTTGGACAGAGGGTACAATGAGCAGTTCTTC. This sequence encodes CASSLLDRGYNEQFF.